This passage covers 19 T cell receptor beta chains from one sample sequenced in a study of cytomegalovirus exposure and HLA in healthy donors. The primer mix had 60 Vbeta and 13 Jbeta primers. The table came from immunoSEQ multiplex PCR; TCRdb's copy has only in-frame clones and leaves some out. The sample carries about 85,000 clones, under 90% recorded once. The material sequenced was PBMCs. Receptors were obtained from a man aged 50 or older in good health and CMV-seropositive.

V and J are TRBV5-4 and TRBJ2-5; D is possibly TRBD1 (5 bases). Between the trimmed V and J ends, which lost 1 base and 1 base, there was a span of 5 bases. The CDR3 is 13 residues long. In germline, CDR1 is SGHNT, CDR2 YYREEE (reference sequence). For the CDR3, the DNA is TGTGCCAGCAGCTTGCAGGGCCAAGAGACCCAGTACTTC. Amino acid sequence: CASSLQGQETQYF.

This clone appeared once. The V gene is TRBV5-1, the J gene TRBJ2-5; weak D call: TRBD2 (6 bases). Per the germline V gene, CDR1 is SGHRS and CDR2 is YFSETQ. Trimming took 0 bases from V and 3 from J, leaving 12 bases between them. The CDR3 loop spans 15 amino acids. The CDR3 loop is CASSLEIGGEETQYF. In nucleotides, the CDR3 is TGCGCCAGCAGCTTGGAGATCGGGGGTGAAGAGACCCAGTACTTC.

The chain couples TRBV13 to TRBJ2-3; TRBD1 aligns across 7 bases. The CDR3 length is 13 residues. V trimming: 2 bases; J trimming: 4 bases; junction bases outside the gene matches: 0. In germline, CDR1 is PRHDT, CDR2 FYEKMQ (reference sequence). CDR3 protein: CASSLQGADTQYF. CDR3 DNA sequence: TGTGCCAGCAGCTTACAGGGGGCAGATACGCAGTATTTT.

The chain is built from TRBV5-1 and TRBJ1-5; D gene uncertain. The germline V gene has CDR1 SGHRS and CDR2 YFSETQ. CDR3 length equals 14 residues. The V end lost 0 bases, the J end lost 7 bases, and 11 bases lay between the germline ends. The CDR3 DNA reads TGCGCCAGCAGCTTGGGGGCAGTAGACCAGCCCCAGCATTTT. Amino acids: CASSLGAVDQPQHF.

This chain uses TRBV6-5 with TRBJ1-2; D is ambiguous. In germline, CDR1 is MNHEY, CDR2 SVGAGI. This CDR3 is 13 amino acids long. The V end lost 2 bases, the J end lost 1 base, and 5 bases lay between the germline ends. The CDR3 sequence: CASSYAGNYGYTF. CDR3 DNA: TGTGCCAGCAGTTACGCCGGTAACTATGGCTACACCTTC.

The table lists this clone with a few counts. This rearrangement joins TRBV7-2 to TRBJ1-3; TRBD1 aligns across 11 bases. The CDR3 length is 15 residues. With V trimmed by 3 bases and J by 4 bases, 2 bases remained unmatched. Per germline, CDR1 SGHTA and CDR2 FQGNSA. CDR3 sequence reads: CASSLGDRGGNTIYF. The CDR3 DNA is TGTGCCAGCAGCTTGGGGGACAGGGGGGGAAACACCATATATTTT.

The chain joins TRBV19 to TRBJ2-7; D perhaps matches TRBD1 (6 bases). Looked up from germline, CDR1 is LNHDA and CDR2 is SQIVND (reference sequence). The CDR3 consists of 14 residues. Trimming took 4 bases from V and 1 from J, leaving 11 bases between them. The CDR3 sequence: CASSREDRSYEQYF. The DNA for the CDR3 is TGTGCCAGTAGTAGGGAAGACAGGTCCTACGAGCAGTACTTC.

This clone appeared once. The chain has TRBV5-6 and TRBJ2-3; D is possibly TRBD2 (5 bases). V lost 0 bases to trimming and J lost 2 bases, with 13 bases between them. Germline CDR1 reads SGHDT; CDR2 reads YYEEEE. CDR3 length equals 16 residues. The CDR3 bases are TGTGCCAGCAGCTTGGTGGTGGGAGCCTACACAGATACGCAGTATTTT. The encoded protein is CASSLVVGAYTDTQYF.

This chain uses TRBV7-6 with TRBJ2-7; 7 positions match TRBD2. V was pared by 4 bases and J by 3 bases, with 9 bases of the junction left unmatched. The length of the CDR3 is 15 residues. The V gene's germline CDR1 is SGHVS and CDR2 FNYEAQ. The CDR3 region is CASSSINGGGYEQYF. The CDR3 nucleotides are TGTGCCAGCAGCTCGATTAACGGCGGGGGCTACGAGCAGTACTTC.

This clone was counted between two and nine times. J is TRBJ2-1 and V is TRBV5-4, with TRBD2 as a possible D gene (6 bases). Trimming took 4 bases from V and 3 from J, leaving 17 bases between them. The length of the CDR3 is 16 residues. Looked up from germline, CDR1 is SGHNT and CDR2 is YYREEE (reference sequence). CDR3 sequence reads: CASSGGGTVFYNEQFF. The CDR3 DNA sequence: TGTGCCAGCAGCGGCGGCGGGACCGTCTTCTACAATGAGCAGTTCTTC. The whole variable domain, remainder taken from reference TRBV5-4 and TRBJ2-1, is ETGVTQSPTHLIKTRGQQVTLRCSSQSGHNTVSWYQQALGQGPQFIFQYYREEENGRGNFPPRFSGLQFPNYSSELNVNALELDDSALYLCASSGGGTVFYNEQFFGPGTRLTVL.

As DNA, the CDR3 is TGTGCCGGGGGGACTAGCGGGAGTTCTAACGAGCAGTACTTC. Translation: CAGGTSGSSNEQYF. The chain joins TRBV27 to TRBJ2-7; 14 bases agree with TRBD2. The V gene end was trimmed by 11 bases and the J gene end by 5 bases; junction bases not matched to a gene: 8. The CDR3 has 14 residues. CDR1 and CDR2 (germline): MNHEY, SMNVEV (reference sequence).

This sequence joins TRBV7-9 and TRBJ2-7, with D perhaps TRBD1 (5 bases). Germline values: CDR1 SEHNR, CDR2 FQNEAQ (reference sequence). The germline V and J ends were trimmed by 5 bases and 3 bases, with 20 bases remaining between them. The CDR3 covers 16 residues. This CDR3 reads CASSRGRGPSNYEQYF. The DNA for the CDR3 is TGTGCCAGCAGCCGAGGTAGGGGCCCCTCCAACTACGAGCAGTACTTC.

Written as DNA, the CDR3 is TGTGCCTGGAGTGTTGGGACATCGCAGTACTTC. It is translated as CAWSVGTSQYF. This rearrangement joins TRBV30 to TRBJ2-7, with D possibly matching TRBD1 (6 bases). The CDR3 covers 11 residues. In germline, CDR1 is GTSNPN, CDR2 SVGIG (reference sequence). The V and J ends lost 0 bases and 9 bases respectively, with 9 bases between them.

This clone has a handful of counts. The chain joins TRBV7-6 to TRBJ2-7, with 9 bases fitting TRBD2. Trimming at V came to 7 bases and at J to 5 bases, leaving 9 bases not matched to a gene. This CDR3 spans 14 amino acids. CDR1 is SGHVS and CDR2 is FNYEAQ in the germline V gene. CDR3 DNA: TGTGCCAGCACATCAAGGGCGGGAGGGGACGAGCAGTACTTC. Its protein is CASTSRAGGDEQYF. Complete variable domain (other parts from reference TRBV7-6 and TRBJ2-7): GAGVSQSPRYKVTKRGQDVALRCDPISGHVSLYWYRQALGQGPEFLTYFNYEAQQDKSGLPNDRFSAERPEGSISTLTIQRTEQRDSAMYRCASTSRAGGDEQYFGPGTRLTVT.

The CDR3 sequence: CASSLKRGYYEQYF. The CDR3 DNA follows: TGTGCCAGCAGTCTAAAAAGAGGATACTACGAGCAGTACTTC. The V gene is TRBV27, the J gene TRBJ2-7; D is unresolved. Germline CDR1 reads MNHEY; CDR2 reads SMNVEV (reference sequence). CDR3 size: 14 residues. Trimming removed 5 bases from V and 3 bases from J, with 14 bases in between.

The J gene is TRBJ1-5, the V gene TRBV19; 8 bases are shared with TRBD1. Looked up from germline, CDR1 is LNHDA and CDR2 is SQIVND (reference sequence). The trim removed 4 bases at V and 2 bases at J, leaving 4 bases unmatched. CDR3 length equals 15 residues. This CDR3 is CASSTTGGGNQPQHF. Written as DNA, the CDR3 is TGTGCCAGTAGTACTACAGGGGGTGGCAATCAGCCCCAGCATTTT.

The rearrangement uses TRBV6-5 and TRBJ1-1; D is possibly TRBD1 (5 bases). V lost 0 bases to trimming and J lost 6 bases, with 11 bases between them. The CDR3 is 14 residues long. Germline CDR1 and CDR2: MNHEY and SVGAGI. The CDR3 loop reads CASSYSAGFPEAFF. For the CDR3, the DNA is TGTGCCAGCAGTTACTCTGCAGGGTTCCCTGAAGCTTTCTTT.

V is TRBV5-1 and J is TRBJ2-3; D may be TRBD2 (5 bases). The CDR3 sequence is 16 residues long. Trimming cost V 3 bases and J 4 bases, with 18 bases left between them. CDR1 is SGHRS, CDR2 YFSETQ, per germline. The CDR3 nucleotides are TGCGCCAGCAGCTGGGAGACCCCCAGGCGGGCAGATACGCAGTATTTT. This gives the protein CASSWETPRRADTQYF.

The J gene is TRBJ1-5, the V gene TRBV27, with D perhaps matching TRBD1 (5 bases). Germline lookup yields CDR1 MNHEY and CDR2 SMNVEV (reference sequence). Trimming took 1 base from V and 9 from J, leaving 13 bases between them. The CDR3 covers 14 residues. The CDR3 coding sequence is TGTGCCAGCAGTTTATTGCGGGGGACCCGGCCCCAGCATTTT. Protein sequence: CASSLLRGTRPQHF.